This TCR beta chain comes out of a study of blood T cell repertoires in COVID-19. Study information: From T cells, B-cell-depleted T cells, or PBMCs came the material, which was cDNA or gDNA.

Methods used by the authors: Reference gene primer amplification in the assay estimated nucleated cell counts. The protocol was immunoSEQ multiplex PCR, while the TCRdb copy is restricted to in-frame clones and leaves out a portion. V and J calls and clone size are copied from that table; D and trimming were computed from the DNA. The sample has 310,000 or so clones, 70% to 90% seen once. The receptor was isolated from a man between 18 and 35 years old who had recovered from COVID-19. Sequencing used peripheral blood.

The CDR3 sequence: CASSLRQATANYGYTF. CDR3 DNA: TGTGCCAGCAGTTTACGACAGGCGACAGCTAACTATGGCTACACCTTC. The chain recombines TRBV6-2 or TRBV6-3 with TRBJ1-2, with D possibly TRBD1 on 6 matching bases. This CDR3 has 16 amino acids. Trimming took 4 bases from V and 0 from J, leaving 15 bases between them. Germline V gene sequence: CDR1 MNHEY, CDR2 SVGEGT.